The next 9 T cell receptor beta chains were all read from a single sample in a study of T cell responses to AZD1222 COVID-19 vaccine. The protocol was immunoSEQ multiplex PCR, while the TCRdb copy is restricted to in-frame clones and leaves out a portion. The sample has approximately 100,000 clones, about 85% seen once. This sample comprised peripheral blood, obtained 28 days after the second AZD1222 dose. All receptors come from an adult who received the AZD1222 COVID-19 vaccine.

This rearrangement joins TRBV5-1 to TRBJ1-1; 10 nucleotides agree with TRBD1. The trim removed 3 bases at V and 5 bases at J, leaving 4 bases unmatched. This CDR3 spans 14 amino acids. Germline CDR1 is SGHRS and CDR2 is YFSETQ. In DNA, the CDR3 is TGCGCCAGCAGCTGGGACAGGGGAGATACTGAAGCTTTCTTT. This sequence encodes CASSWDRGDTEAFF.

The rearrangement uses TRBV6-5 and TRBJ1-5; TRBD1 is a possible D gene (6 bases). Germline-derived CDR1 and CDR2 are MNHEY and SVGAGI. V was pared by 0 bases and J by 1 base, with 10 bases between. CDR3 size: 16 residues. The DNA for the CDR3 is TGTGCCAGCAGTTACTCGCCAGGGGTGAGCAATCAGCCCCAGCATTTT. Its protein is CASSYSPGVSNQPQHF.

The DNA for the CDR3 is TGTGCCAGAAGCTTGGAAACTCTCCGGGACAGGGTTCAGCCCCAGCATTTT. Protein sequence: CARSLETLRDRVQPQHF. The chain has TRBV5-3 and TRBJ1-5; 9 bases line up with TRBD1. TRBV5-3 is identified as an open reading frame with a role that is uncertain. This CDR3 comprises 17 residues. V shed 0 bases and J 6 bases; nucleotides not matched to a gene: 10.

Comment on this clone: One end of the junction varies from germline; a read error may be responsible. V and J are TRBV7-2 and TRBJ2-4, with D maybe TRBD2 (5 bases). The CDR3 extends over 13 amino acids. Germline V lookup: CDR1 SGHTA, CDR2 FQGNSA. The CDR3 sequence is CASSLAPGNIQYF. The CDR3 region has the DNA TGTGCCAGCAGTTTAGCGCCCGGAAACATTCAGTACTTC. The whole variable domain, filled in from reference TRBV7-2 and TRBJ2-4, reads GAGVSQSPSNKVTEKGKDVELRCDPISGHTALYWYRQSLGQGLEFLIYFQGNSAPDKSGLPSDRFSAERTGGSVSTLTIQRTQQEDSAVYLCASSLAPGNIQYFGAGTRLSVL.

V and J are TRBV5-1 and TRBJ2-1, with TRBD2 matching 10 bases. The V gene end was trimmed by 0 bases and the J gene end by 7 bases; junction bases not matched to a gene: 13. The CDR3 is 18 amino acids. Per germline, CDR1 SGHRS and CDR2 YFSETQ. The CDR3 DNA is TGCGCCAGCAGCTTGGAAGGGTCTAGCGGGAGTTGGGGGAATGAGCAGTTCTTC. It translates to CASSLEGSSGSWGNEQFF.

This chain joins TRBV7-9 and TRBJ2-7; 12 nucleotides agree with TRBD2. Losses at the gene ends were 7 bases for V and 0 bases for J; bases not matched to a gene: 7. This CDR3 has 16 residues. CDR1 and CDR2 from the germline V gene are SEHNR and FQNEAQ (reference sequence). This chain's CDR3 is CASTKTSGRPSYEQYF. CDR3 sequence (DNA): TGTGCCAGCACCAAAACTAGCGGGAGGCCCTCCTACGAGCAGTACTTC.

This chain uses TRBV19 with TRBJ1-5; 7 bases fit TRBD1. Germline V lookup: CDR1 LNHDA, CDR2 SQIVND (reference sequence). This CDR3 comprises 16 residues. V shed 4 bases and J 1 base; nucleotides not matched to a gene: 7. CDR3 in DNA: TGTGCCAGTAGTACGCAGACAGGGAGAAGCAATCAGCCCCAGCATTTT. Amino acid sequence: CASSTQTGRSNQPQHF. The full variable domain, completed using reference TRBV19 and TRBJ1-5, is DGGITQSPKYLFRKEGQNVTLSCEQNLNHDAMYWYRQDPGQGLRLIYYSQIVNDFQKGDIAEGYSVSREKKESFPLTVTSAQKNPTAFYLCASSTQTGRSNQPQHFGDGTRLSIL.

The chain is built from TRBV7-8 and TRBJ1-4, with 7 bases lining up with TRBD1. The length of the CDR3 is 15 residues. CDR1 is SGHVS, CDR2 FQNEAQ, per germline. V lost 2 bases to trimming and J lost 8 bases; unmatched junction nucleotides: 8. This chain's CDR3 is CASSLRRGLSEKLFF. The CDR3 DNA sequence: TGTGCCAGCAGCTTACGTAGGGGGCTGAGCGAAAAACTGTTTTTT. Variable domain in full (rest from reference TRBV7-8 and TRBJ1-4): GAGVSQSPRYKVAKRGQDVALRCDPISGHVSLFWYQQALGQGPEFLTYFQNEAQLDKSGLPSDRFFAERPEGSVSTLKIQRTQQEDSAVYLCASSLRRGLSEKLFFGSGTQLSVL.

This clone was counted only a few times. The genes are TRBV2 and TRBJ2-7, with 13 bases identical to TRBD2. CDR1 SNHLY and CDR2 FYNNEI come from the germline V gene. The CDR3 is made up of 14 amino acids. After removal of 6 bases from V and 11 bases from J, the junction contained 10 bases not matched to a gene. The DNA of the CDR3 is TGTGCCAGCAGGGATAGACTAGCGGGAGGACGAGAGTACTTC. Translation gives CASRDRLAGGREYF. Using reference TRBV2 and TRBJ2-7 for the parts outside the CDR3, the full variable domain is EPEVTQTPSHQVTQMGQEVILRCVPISNHLYFYWYRQILGQKVEFLVSFYNNEISEKSEIFDDQFSVERPDGSNFTLKIRSTKLEDSAMYFCASRDRLAGGREYFGPGTRLTVT.